The source of this T cell receptor beta chain is a study of human T cells and chemical hapten exposure. Study details: Mostly female patients had alopecia areata, totalis or universalis.

MiXCR was run by TCRdb on the RACE reads, yielding one entry per CDR3 protein. The top ten clones hold approximately 9.5% of a sample with some 49,000 distinct CDR3 sequences, roughly a tenth of them seen once. With 6 bases clipped from V and 2 bases from J, the junction kept 8 bases outside the gene matches. Germline values: CDR1 SGHTA, CDR2 FQGNSA. This CDR3 spans 16 amino acids. Noted time point: pre-sensitization, week 0. Stated treatment: therapeutic diphenylcyclopropenone sensitization with weekly scalp DPC. It was unfractionated whole blood from which total RNA was extracted. The clonotype comes from a woman aged 25 to 39 with alopecia areata. Some clones in this sample may be carry-over from other donors' samples. The sample consisted of whole blood, taken in connection with sensitization to the hapten diphenylcyclopropenone (DPC). The chain joins TRBV7-2 to TRBJ2-1; 9 bases map to TRBD2. The CDR3 region has the DNA TGTGCCAGCAGGAAATCCGCTAGCGGGACCTACAATGAGCAGTTCTTC. Residues: CASRKSASGTYNEQFF. Using reference TRBV7-2 and TRBJ2-1 for the parts outside the CDR3, the full variable domain is GAGVSQSPSNKVTEKGKDVELRCDPISGHTALYWYRQSLGQGLEFLIYFQGNSAPDKSGLPSDRFSAERTGGSVSTLTIQRTQQEDSAVYLCASRKSASGTYNEQFFGPGTRLTVL.